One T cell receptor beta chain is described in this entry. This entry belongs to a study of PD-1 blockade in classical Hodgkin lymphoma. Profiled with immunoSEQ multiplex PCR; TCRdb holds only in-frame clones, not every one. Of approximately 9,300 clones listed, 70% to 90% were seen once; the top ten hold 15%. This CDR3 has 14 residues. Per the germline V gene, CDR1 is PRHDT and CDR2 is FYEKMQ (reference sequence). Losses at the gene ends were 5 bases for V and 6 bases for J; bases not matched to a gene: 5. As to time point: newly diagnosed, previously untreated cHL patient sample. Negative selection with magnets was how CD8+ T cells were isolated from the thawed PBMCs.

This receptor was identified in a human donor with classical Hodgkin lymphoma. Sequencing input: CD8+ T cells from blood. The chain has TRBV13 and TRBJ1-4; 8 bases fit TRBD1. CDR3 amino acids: CASSPRGPDEKLFF. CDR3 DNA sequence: TGTGCCAGCAGCCCCAGGGGGCCGGATGAAAAACTGTTTTTT.